What follows are 29 T cell receptor beta chains derived from one specimen sequenced in a study of blood T cell repertoires in COVID-19. Profiled with immunoSEQ multiplex PCR; TCRdb holds only in-frame clones, not every one. The sample holds about 75,000 clones; about 90% are singletons and the top ten take 2.5%. Sequencing was done on a sample of peripheral blood. The receptors originated from a human donor in a cohort sampled during active COVID-19.

The chain recombines TRBV15 with TRBJ2-1; 10 bases agree with TRBD2. The CDR3 covers 17 residues. Trimming removed 1 base from V and 3 bases from J; junction bases left unmatched: 6. Germline V lookup: CDR1 LNHNV, CDR2 YYDKDF (reference sequence). The CDR3 is CATSRGSGRALYNEQFF. DNA for the CDR3: TGTGCCACCAGCAGAGGAAGCGGGAGGGCCCTCTACAATGAGCAGTTCTTC.

This chain links TRBV13 with TRBJ2-1, with 9 positions matching TRBD1. This CDR3 spans 16 amino acids. V shed 5 bases and J 1 base; nucleotides not matched to a gene: 6. CDR1 is PRHDT and CDR2 is FYEKMQ in the germline V gene (reference sequence). The CDR3 DNA is TGTGCCAGCAGCCCCAGGGGACAGGGATCCTACAATGAGCAGTTCTTC. Translating it yields CASSPRGQGSYNEQFF. The full variable domain, with the rest looked up from reference TRBV13 and TRBJ2-1, is AAGVIQSPRHLIKEKRETATLKCYPIPRHDTVYWYQQGPGQDPQFLISFYEKMQSDKGSIPDRFSAQQFSDYHSELNMSSLELGDSALYFCASSPRGQGSYNEQFFGPGTRLTVL.

This clone was seen a few times. The chain is built from TRBV18 and TRBJ2-7; 8 positions agree with TRBD2. The CDR3 totals 14 residues. Looked up from germline, CDR1 is KGHSH and CDR2 is LQKENI. The V and J ends lost 2 bases and 6 bases, in that order; junction bases with no gene match: 6. CDR3 coding DNA: TGTGCCAGCTCACCAGCGGGGGGACTGGGCGAGCAGTACTTC. The encoded protein is CASSPAGGLGEQYF.

The chain has TRBV10-3 and TRBJ2-7; 7 positions agree with TRBD1. In germline, CDR1 is ENHRY, CDR2 SYGVKD. With V trimmed by 6 bases and J by 4 bases, 12 bases remained unmatched. This CDR3 contains 15 residues. The CDR3 DNA reads as TGTGCCATCAGCGGAAAGACAGGGAAGAATTACGAGCAGTACTTC. Residues: CAISGKTGKNYEQYF.

This clone has more than one count but fewer than ten. The V call is TRBV19, the J call TRBJ2-2, with 9 bases matching TRBD1. Germline lookup yields CDR1 LNHDA and CDR2 SQIVND (reference sequence). This CDR3 is built from 16 residues. Unmatched junction bases numbered 11, after V lost 7 bases and J lost 5 bases. CDR3 coding DNA: TGTGCCAGTAATCTGCCGGGACAGGGTAATACCGGGGAGCTGTTTTTT. Amino acids: CASNLPGQGNTGELFF.

The rearrangement uses TRBV7-3 and TRBJ2-5; 9 bases are shared with TRBD2. Germline values: CDR1 SGHTA, CDR2 FQGTGA. Germline trimming cut 2 bases from V and 5 bases from J; bases unmatched to any gene: 9. CDR3 size: 16 residues. The CDR3 nucleotides read TGTGCCAGCAGCTTATTCGCGGGAGGGCCGGGGGAGACCCAGTACTTC. This gives the protein CASSLFAGGPGETQYF.

This clone was picked up one time. The chain has TRBV9 and TRBJ2-3; D may be TRBD2 (5 bases). The CDR3 length is 13 residues. V was shortened by 3 bases and J by 4 bases, with 9 bases between the two germline ends. CDR1 is SGDLS, CDR2 YYNGEE, per germline. CDR3 nucleotide sequence: TGTGCCAGCAGCGAGGTCGGGGCAGATACGCAGTATTTT. It codes for CASSEVGADTQYF.

Written as DNA, the CDR3 is TGTGCCAGCAGCTTAGGGGTGGGCGGGGGGCAGACCCAGTACTTC. It is translated as CASSLGVGGGQTQYF. The rearrangement links TRBV11-2 to TRBJ2-5; 8 bases fit TRBD2. Trimming at V came to 1 base and at J to 6 bases, leaving 7 bases not matched to a gene. The CDR3 spans 15 residues. Germline values: CDR1 SGHAT, CDR2 FQNNGV.

The chain is built from TRBV7-6 and TRBJ2-7; perhaps TRBD1 as D (5 bases). Germline V gene data show CDR1 as SGHVS and CDR2 as FNYEAQ. The CDR3 has 14 amino acids. V dropped 5 bases and J dropped 3 bases, with 14 bases sitting between them. The CDR3: CASSPLQENYEQYF. The CDR3 DNA sequence: TGTGCCAGCAGCCCCTTACAGGAAAACTACGAGCAGTACTTC.

The genes are TRBV29-1 and TRBJ1-2; 8 positions agree with TRBD1. Germline CDR1 is SQVTM and CDR2 is ANQGSEA. This CDR3 comprises 13 residues. Trimming took 5 bases from V and 4 from J; bases not matched to a gene: 6. The CDR3 here is CSVRQGASYGYTF. The DNA for the CDR3 is TGCAGCGTTCGGCAGGGGGCAAGCTATGGCTACACCTTC.

The chain joins TRBV5-1 to TRBJ2-7, with 10 positions matching TRBD1. Germline lookup yields CDR1 SGHRS and CDR2 YFSETQ. This CDR3 is built from 17 residues. The V segment lost 4 bases and the J segment 6 bases; nucleotides outside the gene matches: 16. In DNA, the CDR3 is TGCGCCAGCAGCCTGGGCCGAATAGACAGGGGGCGCGTCGAGCAGTACTTC. Translating it yields CASSLGRIDRGRVEQYF.

CDR3 DNA sequence: TGTGCTAGTGGCGTAAGTGGGGGCCCCTACGAGCAGTACTTC. Its translation: CASGVSGGPYEQYF. The V call is TRBV12-5, the J call TRBJ2-7; weak D call: TRBD1 (6 bases). V shed 6 bases and J shed 2 bases, with 14 bases lying between them. From germline, CDR1 is LGHNT and CDR2 FRNRAP. This CDR3 is 14 amino acids long.

The rearrangement joins TRBV3-1 (or the pseudogene TRBV3-2) to TRBJ2-1; D perhaps matches TRBD1 (5 bases). Germline loops: CDR1 LGHDT, CDR2 YNNKEL (reference sequence). This CDR3 is 14 amino acids long. V was trimmed by 4 bases and J by 6 bases, leaving 13 bases between them. CDR3 region: CASSLQPGINEQFF. The CDR3 DNA follows: TGTGCCAGCAGCCTTCAACCAGGGATCAATGAGCAGTTCTTC.

The chain links TRBV12-2 to TRBJ1-4; no DNA check was done on the table's D call, TRBD1. TRBV12-2 is a recognized pseudogene. CDR3 size: 16 residues. Here the CDR3 DNA reads TGTGCAAGTCGCTCCAGGGGAGTGAGGCAAGGCGAAAAACTGTTTTTT. It translates to CASRSRGVRQGEKLFF.

This chain uses TRBV4-1 with TRBJ1-5; D call uncertain. This CDR3 spans 14 amino acids. Germline-derived CDR1 and CDR2 are MGHRA and YSYEKL. V was shortened by 1 base and J by 7 bases, with 11 bases between the two germline ends. This chain's CDR3 is CASSQGPGGQPQHF. In nucleotides, the CDR3 is TGCGCCAGCAGCCAAGGTCCTGGAGGCCAGCCCCAGCATTTT.

The V call is TRBV4-3, the J call TRBJ2-5, with TRBD2 matching over 8 bases. V dropped 1 base and J dropped 5; count of bases not matched to a gene: 12. Per the germline V gene, CDR1 is LGHNA and CDR2 is YSLEER. The CDR3 runs 17 residues. CDR3 DNA: TGCGCCAGCAGCCAAGGCTTATTCAGCGGGAGTTGGGAGACCCAGTACTTC. It yields the protein CASSQGLFSGSWETQYF.

This clone was counted once. The rearrangement joins TRBV7-2 to TRBJ1-1; TRBD1 matches at 9 bases. The J segment lost 11 bases and the V segment lost 4 bases, leaving 8 bases of the junction unmatched. CDR3 length: 13 amino acids. From germline, CDR1 is SGHTA and CDR2 FQGNSA. In nucleotides, the CDR3 is TGTGCCAGCAGCTCGGACAGGGGCGAGACTGCTTTCTTT. It is translated as CASSSDRGETAFF.

V gene TRBV7-9 combines with J gene TRBJ1-1, with 8 bases matching TRBD1. The CDR3 has 16 amino acids. V was clipped by 5 bases and J by 2 bases; unmatched bases: 10. CDR1 is SEHNR and CDR2 is FQNEAQ in the germline V gene (reference sequence). DNA for the CDR3: TGTGCCAGCAGCACAACGTGGACAGGGCCAAACACTGAAGCTTTCTTT. Its translation is CASSTTWTGPNTEAFF.

This chain connects TRBV5-1 to TRBJ2-3; no clear D. With 7 bases removed from V and 0 bases from J, the gap between germline ends came to 12 bases. CDR3 size: 14 residues. Germline V lookup: CDR1 SGHRS, CDR2 YFSETQ. CDR3 nucleotide sequence: TGCGCCAGCCAGCCCGCACAGAGCACAGATACGCAGTATTTT. Its protein product is CASQPAQSTDTQYF.

V usage is TRBV5-4 and J usage is TRBJ2-5, with D perhaps matching TRBD2 (6 bases). Germline V gene sequence: CDR1 SGHNT, CDR2 YYREEE (reference sequence). This CDR3 contains 14 residues. V was pared by 3 bases and J by 2 bases, with 11 bases between. In nucleotides, the CDR3 is TGTGCCAGCAGCTGGGCCGGGGGACAAGAGACCCAGTACTTC. Its protein is CASSWAGGQETQYF.

V usage is TRBV15 and J usage is TRBJ2-5; D is uncertain. Trimming shortened V by 0 bases and J by 2 bases, and 10 bases separated the two germline ends. Germline V lookup: CDR1 LNHNV, CDR2 YYDKDF (reference sequence). The CDR3 is 15 residues long. This CDR3 is CATSRDRALQETQYF. CDR3 in DNA: TGTGCCACCAGCAGAGATAGAGCCTTGCAAGAGACCCAGTACTTC.

The chain joins TRBV15 to TRBJ2-3; possible D gene TRBD2, 5 bases. This CDR3 region has 17 residues. Germline V lookup: CDR1 LNHNV, CDR2 YYDKDF (reference sequence). V was trimmed by 0 bases and J by 0 bases, leaving 13 bases between them. CDR3 DNA: TGTGCCACCAGCAGAGATCTAGCAGGTTCTAGCACAGATACGCAGTATTTT. Translating gives CATSRDLAGSSTDTQYF.

The genes are TRBV23-1 and TRBJ1-6; D gene ambiguous. TRBV23-1 is flagged as an ORF with uncertain function. The length of the CDR3 is 13 residues. V was shortened by 3 bases and J by 8 bases, with 8 bases between the two germline ends. The CDR3 DNA reads TGCGCCAGCAGTCAGTCACGGGATTCACCCCTCCACTTT. Protein: CASSQSRDSPLHF.

In this sample, this clone turned up once. The chain has TRBV4-1 and TRBJ2-3; 11 bases map to TRBD2. Germline CDR1 reads MGHRA; CDR2 reads YSYEKL. The junction had 2 bases not matched to a gene; V was cut back by 0 bases and J by 3 bases. This CDR3 contains 16 residues. CDR3 nucleotides: TGCGCCAGCAGCCAAGACCCTAGCGGGAGGACAGATACGCAGTATTTT. Translation: CASSQDPSGRTDTQYF.

The chain joins TRBV9 to TRBJ1-2, with a weak D call TRBD1 (5 bases). From germline, CDR1 is SGDLS and CDR2 YYNGEE. This CDR3 region has 14 residues. With 3 bases removed from V and 3 bases from J, the gap between germline ends came to 12 bases. In nucleotides, the CDR3 is TGTGCCAGCAGCGCGTCGACAGACGACTATGGCTACACCTTC. Protein: CASSASTDDYGYTF.

This chain uses TRBV4-1 with TRBJ1-4; 7 bases are a match to TRBD1. Germline values: CDR1 MGHRA, CDR2 YSYEKL. The CDR3 spans 17 residues. V trimming: 4 bases; J trimming: 5 bases; junction bases outside the gene matches: 13. The CDR3 coding sequence is TGCGCCAGCAGCCTTAACAGGGGTTTGGGAGAAAATGAAAAACTGTTTTTT. It yields the protein CASSLNRGLGENEKLFF.

This chain connects TRBV6-2 or TRBV6-3 to TRBJ2-7; TRBD2 might be the D (6 bases). Trimming took off 5 bases at V and 2 bases at J, with 10 bases between the two ends. The CDR3 is made up of 13 amino acids. Germline CDR1 reads MNHEY; CDR2 reads SVGEGT. This CDR3 reads CASSPEGAYEQYF. CDR3 nucleotide sequence: TGTGCCAGCAGTCCGGAGGGTGCCTACGAGCAGTACTTC.

The chain couples TRBV29-1 to TRBJ2-7; 9 positions match TRBD1. With V trimmed by 2 bases and J by 2 bases, 7 bases remained unmatched. Per the germline V gene, CDR1 is SQVTM and CDR2 is ANQGSEA. This CDR3 has 15 amino acids. The CDR3 DNA reads TGCAGCGTTGAATCCGACAGGGGGAAAACCTACGAGCAGTACTTC. As protein: CSVESDRGKTYEQYF.

Details on this clone: The sample has other DNA sequences that encode this CDR3 too. The chain carries TRBV18 and TRBJ2-7; 7 nucleotides line up with TRBD1. There are 13 residues in the CDR3. Germline-derived CDR1 and CDR2 are KGHSH and LQKENI. V was pared by 3 bases and J by 4 bases, with 3 bases of the junction left unmatched. CDR3 region: CASSPGTVYEQYF. As DNA, the CDR3 is TGTGCCAGCTCACCCGGGACAGTTTACGAGCAGTACTTC.